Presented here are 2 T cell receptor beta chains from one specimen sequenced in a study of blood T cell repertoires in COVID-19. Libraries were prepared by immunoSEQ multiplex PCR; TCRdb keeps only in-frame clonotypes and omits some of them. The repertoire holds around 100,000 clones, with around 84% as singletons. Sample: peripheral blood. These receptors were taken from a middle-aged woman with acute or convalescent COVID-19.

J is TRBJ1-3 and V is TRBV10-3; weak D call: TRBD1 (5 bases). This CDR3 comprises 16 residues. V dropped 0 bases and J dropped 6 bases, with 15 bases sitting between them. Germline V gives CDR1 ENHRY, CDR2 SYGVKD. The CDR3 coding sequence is TGTGCCATCAGTGAGTCCGACAGAGTTCTCAAAAACACCATATATTTT. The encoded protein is CAISESDRVLKNTIYF.

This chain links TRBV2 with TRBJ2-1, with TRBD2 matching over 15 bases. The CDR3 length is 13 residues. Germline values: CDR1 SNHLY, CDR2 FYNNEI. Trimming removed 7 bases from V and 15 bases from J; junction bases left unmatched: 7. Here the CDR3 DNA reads TGTGCCAGCAAAGGGACTAGCGGGGGGCGGAGGTTCTTC. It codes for CASKGTSGGRRFF.